This is a list of T cell receptor beta chains from one sample in a study of CD8 T cells in ankylosing spondylitis. TCRdb re-analysed the 5' RACE reads in MiXCR, keeping a single row per CDR3 protein. The data hold about 140,000 distinct CDR3 sequences, with 9.5% to 12% observed a single time. Specimen: blood, either unsorted or a sorted T cell fraction (not recorded which). Receptors originate from a female donor with ankylosing spondylitis or in good health (not recorded which). Both conserved end residues are part of each CDR3. A D gene is named only where the DNA matches it firmly. Only part of the rows carry a size: once, few, many, or a class if the clone is expanded.

V gene,D gene,J gene,clone size,CDR3 protein,CDR3 DNA
TRBV7-9,TRBD1,TRBJ2-1,.,CASSPPGTGSMGYNEQFF,TGTGCCAGCAGCCCCCCCGGGACAGGGTCTATGGGTTACAATGAGCAGTTCTTC
TRBV5-1,.,TRBJ1-2,many,CASSLEDYGYTF,TGCGCCAGCAGCTTGGAGGACTATGGCTACACCTTC
TRBV19,.,TRBJ1-1,.,CASSIGPGPNTEAFF,TGTGCCAGTAGTATAGGTCCGGGCCCGAACACTGAAGCTTTCTTT
TRBV12-3/TRBV12-4,.,TRBJ2-7,many,CASSPTGSHEQYF,TGTGCCAGCAGTCCCACAGGGTCCCACGAGCAGTACTTC
TRBV11-3,TRBD2,TRBJ2-5,few,CASSPGLAGAGETQYF,TGTGCCAGCAGCCCGGGACTAGCGGGAGCTGGAGAGACCCAGTACTTC
TRBV10-3,.,TRBJ2-1,many,CAISRGLPNEQFF,TGTGCCATCAGTAGGGGACTCCCTAATGAGCAGTTCTTC
TRBV28,.,TRBJ1-1,many,CASSPPDGRTEAFF,TGTGCCAGCAGCCCCCCCGACGGCAGGACCGAAGCTTTCTTT
TRBV7-6,.,TRBJ2-3,few,CASSLAHRLTDTQYF,TGTGCCAGCAGCTTAGCCCACCGACTCACAGATACGCAGTATTTT
TRBV7-2,.,TRBJ2-2,many,CASSFSSGNTGELFF,TGTGCCAGCAGTTTCTCCAGCGGGAACACCGGGGAGCTGTTTTTT
TRBV12-3/TRBV12-4,.,TRBJ1-1,many,CASSPKGGAGDTEAFF,TGTGCCAGCAGTCCCAAGGGAGGGGCTGGGGACACTGAAGCTTTCTTT
TRBV7-9,.,TRBJ1-1,few,CASSLANTANTEAFF,TGTGCCAGCAGCTTAGCAAACACCGCAAACACTGAAGCTTTCTTT
TRBV5-1,TRBD2,TRBJ2-1,many,CASSLALAGGNEQFF,TGCGCCAGCAGCTTGGCACTAGCGGGAGGGAATGAGCAGTTCTTC
TRBV12-5,.,TRBJ2-7,many,CASGPSRYEQYF,TGTGCTAGTGGCCCGAGTCGATACGAGCAGTACTTC
TRBV9,.,TRBJ2-2,many,CASSVALATTFTGELFF,TGTGCCAGCAGCGTAGCTTTGGCGACTACATTCACCGGGGAGCTGTTTTTT
TRBV6-5,.,TRBJ1-5,many,CASRKRGQPQHF,TGTGCCAGCAGAAAAAGGGGGCAGCCCCAGCATTTT
TRBV11-1,.,TRBJ2-3,many,CASSRTINYHRYSTDTQYF,TGTGCCAGCAGCAGGACTATAAACTACCACAGATATAGCACAGATACGCAGTATTTT
TRBV7-9,.,TRBJ1-6,many,CASSQGPGDNSPLHF,TGTGCCAGCAGCCAGGGGCCAGGAGATAATTCACCCCTCCACTTT
TRBV5-1,.,TRBJ1-1,many,CASSFNIFTEAFF,TGCGCCAGCAGCTTCAACATCTTCACTGAAGCTTTCTTT
TRBV6-1,TRBD1,TRBJ2-7,many,CASSSGTDSFYPYEQYF,TGTGCCAGCAGCTCCGGGACAGACAGTTTTTACCCCTACGAGCAGTACTTC
TRBV14,.,TRBJ2-3,many,CASSRGLLTQYF,TGTGCCAGCAGCCGAGGACTCCTAACGCAGTATTTT
TRBV4-2,.,TRBJ2-3,many,CASSPRFGTDTQYF,TGTGCCAGCAGCCCCAGGTTCGGCACAGATACGCAGTATTTT
TRBV29-1,.,TRBJ1-5,many,CSVEVEGQPQHF,TGCAGCGTTGAAGTAGAAGGTCAGCCCCAGCATTTT
TRBV7-3,.,TRBJ1-1,many,CASSPQVNTEAFF,TGTGCCAGCAGCCCCCAGGTGAACACTGAAGCTTTCTTT
TRBV28,.,TRBJ2-2,many,CASLRLIGTGELFF,TGTGCCAGCCTGAGGCTAATCGGGACCGGGGAGCTGTTTTTT
TRBV18,.,TRBJ1-1,many,CASSEGAANTEAFF,TGTGCCAGCTCAGAGGGCGCGGCTAACACTGAAGCTTTCTTT
TRBV3-1,TRBD2,TRBJ2-2,many,CASSQFLAGSGELFF,TGTGCCAGCAGCCAATTTCTAGCGGGGTCCGGGGAGCTGTTTTTT
TRBV12-3/TRBV12-4,.,TRBJ2-7,many,CASSLGGSGTYEQYF,TGTGCCAGCAGTTTAGGTGGGAGTGGCACCTACGAGCAGTACTTC
TRBV18,.,TRBJ1-2,many,CASSPGGLSYGYTF,TGTGCCAGCTCACCGGGGGGGTTGAGCTATGGCTACACCTTC
TRBV6-5,.,TRBJ1-2,many,CASRFSQNYGYTF,TGTGCCAGCAGGTTCTCACAGAACTATGGCTACACCTTC
TRBV3-1,.,TRBJ2-5,few,CASSQGVAPQETQYF,TGTGCCAGCAGCCAAGGGGTGGCTCCGCAAGAGACCCAGTACTTC
TRBV5-6,.,TRBJ2-4,many,CASSKDNSDIQYF,TGTGCCAGCAGCAAGGACAACTCAGACATTCAGTACTTC
TRBV5-1,.,TRBJ1-4,many,CASSLTQSNEKLFF,TGCGCCAGCAGCTTGACACAGAGCAATGAAAAACTGTTTTTT
TRBV12-3/TRBV12-4,.,TRBJ1-2,many,CASSLAATVF,TGTGCCAGCAGTTTAGCTGCAACTGTTTTC
TRBV12-3/TRBV12-4,.,TRBJ2-2,many,CASSFFGPPNTGELFF,TGTGCCAGCAGTTTTTTTGGGCCTCCGAACACCGGGGAGCTGTTTTTT
TRBV20-1,.,TRBJ2-5,many,CSARLGGVQETQYF,TGCAGTGCTAGACTGGGAGGAGTCCAAGAGACCCAGTACTTC
TRBV6-4,.,TRBJ1-6,many,CASSDGGHRAHSPLHF,TGTGCCAGCAGTGACGGGGGGCACCGGGCCCACTCACCCCTCCACTTT